The TCR beta chain described here comes from a study of EBV T-cell therapy then PD-1 blockade in nasopharyngeal carcinoma. Treatment defined: AdE1-LMPpoly-expanded autologous EBV-specific T-cell therapy followed by anti-PD-1 nivolumab. Regarding this clone: Its antigen is undetermined.

V was cut by 5 bases and J by 4 bases, with 15 bases left in between. From germline, CDR1 is SGHVS and CDR2 FNYEAQ. CDR3 size: 15 residues. The protocol was immunoSEQ multiplex PCR, while the TCRdb copy is restricted to in-frame clones and leaves out a portion. In the table there are 22,000 or so clones, 70% to 85% of which are singletons. The V and J genes are TRBV7-6 and TRBJ1-3; D ambiguous. Sequenced material: CD8+ T cells from blood, taken at day -245 from a patient whose treatment included autologous EBV-specific T cells and nivolumab. The TCR was taken from a man in his forties with nasopharyngeal carcinoma. The CDR3 loop reads CASSHSELRGNTIYF. The CDR3 DNA reads as TGTGCCAGCAGCCACTCAGAGCTACGAGGAAACACCATATATTTT.